This T cell receptor (beta chain) was observed in a study of blood T cells in healthy people across ages. Turning to the study itself: With template switching, about one barcoded beta molecule was captured per two T cells.

The donors, healthy Caucasians from Russia, were aged roughly 6 to 95. This clonotype has just a few counts. From germline, CDR1 is LGHNA and CDR2 YNFKEQ. With 1 base clipped from V and 5 bases from J, the junction kept 7 bases outside the gene matches. The CDR3 consists of 15 residues. PCR was performed a second time for roughly 6 to 12 cycles using a sample-barcoded 5' primer and a J-beta primer mix. TCRdb ran MiXCR on the 5' RACE reads and lists one entry per CDR3 protein. The sample has some 1.1 million distinct CDR3 sequences, 35% to 45% seen once. The TCR was taken from a man younger than 35 in good health. The material sequenced was blood. This chain uses TRBV4-2 with TRBJ1-1; 7 bases are shared with TRBD1. The CDR3 DNA sequence: TGTGCCAGCAGCCAAGTTCAGGGGGTGGGAACTGAAGCTTTCTTT. The encoded protein is CASSQVQGVGTEAFF.